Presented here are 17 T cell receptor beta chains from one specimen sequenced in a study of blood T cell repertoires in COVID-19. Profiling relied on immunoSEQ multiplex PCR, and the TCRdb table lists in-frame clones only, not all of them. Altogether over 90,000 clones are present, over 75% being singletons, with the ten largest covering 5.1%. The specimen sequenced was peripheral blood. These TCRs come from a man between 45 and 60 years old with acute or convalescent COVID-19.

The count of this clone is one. The CDR3 DNA follows: TGTGCCACCGCGGGAGGACCAGATACCGGGGAGCTGTTTTTT. Translation: CATAGGPDTGELFF. The chain combines TRBV24-1 with TRBJ2-2, with 8 bases fitting TRBD2. Losses at the gene ends were 9 bases for V and 5 bases for J; bases not matched to a gene: 7. This CDR3 is 14 amino acids long. In germline, CDR1 is KGHDR, CDR2 SFDVKD.

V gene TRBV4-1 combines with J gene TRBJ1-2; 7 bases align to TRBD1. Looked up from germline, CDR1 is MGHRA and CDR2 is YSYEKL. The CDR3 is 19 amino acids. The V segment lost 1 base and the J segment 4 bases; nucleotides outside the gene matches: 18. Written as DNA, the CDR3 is TGCGCCAGCAGCCAAGGACCCCCCTCGACCGGGACAGAAATCTATGGCTACACCTTC. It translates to CASSQGPPSTGTEIYGYTF.

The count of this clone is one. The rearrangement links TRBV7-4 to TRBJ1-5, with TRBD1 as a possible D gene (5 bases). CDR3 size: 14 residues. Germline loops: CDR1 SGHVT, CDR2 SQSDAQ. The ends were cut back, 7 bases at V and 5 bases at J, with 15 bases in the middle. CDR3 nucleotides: TGTGCCAGCACCGGGGGAGGCAGGGATCAGCCCCAGCATTTT. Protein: CASTGGGRDQPQHF.

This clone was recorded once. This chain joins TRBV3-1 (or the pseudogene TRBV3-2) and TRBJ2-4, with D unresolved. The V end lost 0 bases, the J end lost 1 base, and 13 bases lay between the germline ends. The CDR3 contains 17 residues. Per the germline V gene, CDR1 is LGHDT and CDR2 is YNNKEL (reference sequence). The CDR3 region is CASSQDVGYYAKNIQYF. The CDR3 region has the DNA TGTGCCAGCAGCCAAGATGTTGGCTACTATGCCAAAAACATTCAGTACTTC.

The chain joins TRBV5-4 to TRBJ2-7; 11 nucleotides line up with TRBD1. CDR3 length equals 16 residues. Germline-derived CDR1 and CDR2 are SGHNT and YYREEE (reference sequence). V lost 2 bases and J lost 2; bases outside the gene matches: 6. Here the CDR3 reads CASSLTPGQGAYEQYF. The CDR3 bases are TGTGCCAGCAGCTTAACCCCGGGACAGGGGGCCTACGAGCAGTACTTC.

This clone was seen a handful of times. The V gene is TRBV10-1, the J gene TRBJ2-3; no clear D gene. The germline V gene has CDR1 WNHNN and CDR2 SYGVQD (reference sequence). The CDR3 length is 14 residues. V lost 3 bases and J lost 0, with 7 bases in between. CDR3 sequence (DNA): TGCGCCAGCAGTGAAAGCCCGAGCACAGATACGCAGTATTTT. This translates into CASSESPSTDTQYF.

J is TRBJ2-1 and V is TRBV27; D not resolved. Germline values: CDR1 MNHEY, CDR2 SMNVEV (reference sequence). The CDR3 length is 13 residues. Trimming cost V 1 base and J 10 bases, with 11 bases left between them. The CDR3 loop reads CASSLWSRREQFF. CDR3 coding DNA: TGTGCCAGCAGTTTATGGTCTAGAAGAGAGCAGTTCTTC.

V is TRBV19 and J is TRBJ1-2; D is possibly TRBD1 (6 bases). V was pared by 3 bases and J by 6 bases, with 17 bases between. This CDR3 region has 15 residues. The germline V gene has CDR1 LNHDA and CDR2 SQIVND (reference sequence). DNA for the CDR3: TGTGCCAGTAGTATTGGACAGATTGGTCTCGATGGCTACACCTTC. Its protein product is CASSIGQIGLDGYTF.

This chain's CDR3 is CASSLRAGTSWGEQYF. The DNA for the CDR3 is TGTGCCAGCAGCTTAAGAGCCGGGACTAGCTGGGGCGAGCAGTACTTC. V and J are TRBV7-9 and TRBJ2-7; 9 positions match TRBD2. CDR1 is SEHNR and CDR2 is FQNEAQ in the germline V gene (reference sequence). J was trimmed by 6 bases and V by 2 bases; bases with no gene match: 11. The CDR3 has 16 residues.

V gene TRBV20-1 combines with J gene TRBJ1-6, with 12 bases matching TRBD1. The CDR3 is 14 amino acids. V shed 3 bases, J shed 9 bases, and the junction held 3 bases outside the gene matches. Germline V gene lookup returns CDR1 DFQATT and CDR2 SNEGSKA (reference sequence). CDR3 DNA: TGCAGTGCTAGTTCGGGACAGGGGGCTTCACCCCTCCACTTT. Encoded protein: CSASSGQGASPLHF.

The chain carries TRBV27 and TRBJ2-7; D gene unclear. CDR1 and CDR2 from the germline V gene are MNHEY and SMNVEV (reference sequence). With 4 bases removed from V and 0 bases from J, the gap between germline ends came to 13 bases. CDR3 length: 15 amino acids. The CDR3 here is CASSSSTASSYEQYF. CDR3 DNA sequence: TGTGCCAGCAGTTCGTCGACGGCTAGCTCCTACGAGCAGTACTTC.

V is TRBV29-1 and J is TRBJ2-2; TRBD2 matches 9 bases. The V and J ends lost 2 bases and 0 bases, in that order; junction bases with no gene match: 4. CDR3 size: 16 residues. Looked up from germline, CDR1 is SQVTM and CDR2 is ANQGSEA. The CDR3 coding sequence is TGCAGCGTTGAAAAGCTAGCGGGGCCGAACACCGGGGAGCTGTTTTTT. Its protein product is CSVEKLAGPNTGELFF.

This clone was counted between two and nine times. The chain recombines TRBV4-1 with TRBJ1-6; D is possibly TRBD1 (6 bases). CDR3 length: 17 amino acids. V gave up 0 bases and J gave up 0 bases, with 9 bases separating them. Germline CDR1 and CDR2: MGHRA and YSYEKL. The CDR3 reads CASSQERGSSYNSPLHF. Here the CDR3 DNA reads TGCGCCAGCAGCCAAGAGAGGGGGAGCTCCTATAATTCACCCCTCCACTTT.

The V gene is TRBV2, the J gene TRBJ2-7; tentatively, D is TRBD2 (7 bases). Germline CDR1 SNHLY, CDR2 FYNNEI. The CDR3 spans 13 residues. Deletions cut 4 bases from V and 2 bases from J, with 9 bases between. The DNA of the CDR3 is TGTGCCAGCAGTGTGGGGGGGCCCTACGAGCAGTACTTC. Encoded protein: CASSVGGPYEQYF. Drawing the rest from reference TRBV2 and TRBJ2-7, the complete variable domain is EPEVTQTPSHQVTQMGQEVILRCVPISNHLYFYWYRQILGQKVEFLVSFYNNEISEKSEIFDDQFSVERPDGSNFTLKIRSTKLEDSAMYFCASSVGGPYEQYFGPGTRLTVT.

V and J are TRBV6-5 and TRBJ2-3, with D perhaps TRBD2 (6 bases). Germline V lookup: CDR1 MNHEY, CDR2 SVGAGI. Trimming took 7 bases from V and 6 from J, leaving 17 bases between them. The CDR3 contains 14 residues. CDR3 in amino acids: CASTLGGGADTQYF. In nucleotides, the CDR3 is TGTGCCAGCACCCTAGGTGGAGGGGCGGATACGCAGTATTTT.

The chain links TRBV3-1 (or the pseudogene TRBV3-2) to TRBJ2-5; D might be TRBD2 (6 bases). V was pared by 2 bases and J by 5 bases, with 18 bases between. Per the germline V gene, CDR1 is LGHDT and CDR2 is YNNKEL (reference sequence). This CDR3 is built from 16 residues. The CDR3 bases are TGTGCCAGCAGCCAACTCGGGGGAGGAGGGCGGGAGACCCAGTACTTC. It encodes CASSQLGGGGRETQYF.

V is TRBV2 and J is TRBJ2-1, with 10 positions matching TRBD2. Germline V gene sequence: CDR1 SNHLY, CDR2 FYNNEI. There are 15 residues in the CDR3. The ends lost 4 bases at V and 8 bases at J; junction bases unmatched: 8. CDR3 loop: CASSVAAGGKDEQFF. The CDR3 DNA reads TGTGCCAGCAGTGTAGCAGCGGGAGGGAAGGATGAGCAGTTCTTC.